These 26 T cell receptor beta chains originate from one sample sequenced in a study of CXCR3-negative and CXCR3-positive naive CD8 T cells. Study-wide results and caveats: Comparison of naive cells showed more hydrophobic TRB CDR3s in CXCR3-positive than in CXCR3-negative naive cells.

In preparing the TRB cDNA libraries, 5' RACE with UMI labels was used. Using the 5' RACE reads, TCRdb records one entry per CDR3 protein without DNA. The listing records around 61,000 distinct CDR3 sequences. The antigens these receptors bind are not known. Sequencing input: naive CXCR3+ CD8+ T cells from blood. Subset described: CD45RO-CCR7+CD27+CD95- naive CD8+ T cells expressing CXCR3 (TNR3+). All receptors derive from a human donor in good health. Some clones in this sample may be carry-over from other donors' samples.

The rearrangement uses TRBV3-1 and TRBJ2-1; the D call from TCRdb, TRBD2, cannot be confirmed without DNA. Germline V gives CDR1 LGHDT, CDR2 YNNKEL (reference sequence). This CDR3 is built from 12 residues. CDR3 sequence: CASSQGSGEQFF.

The rearrangement links TRBV4-3 to TRBJ2-7. Germline CDR1 LGHNA, CDR2 YSLEER. The CDR3 sequence is 16 residues long. CDR3 region: CASSPASPRPSYEQYF.

This sequence joins TRBV6-2 or TRBV6-3 and TRBJ2-1. The CDR3 runs to 13 residues. Germline-derived CDR1 and CDR2 are MNHEY and SVGEGT. The CDR3 sequence: CASSYSSYNEQFF.

This sequence joins TRBV7-9 and TRBJ1-2; TCRdb selects TRBD1, and the lack of DNA leaves this call unchecked. Germline V lookup: CDR1 SEHNR, CDR2 FQNEAQ (reference sequence). This CDR3 is built from 17 residues. CDR3 loop: CASSPLKSGTGHYGYTF.

The genes are TRBV7-8 and TRBJ2-7; checking the TCRdb D call of TRBD2 is not possible without DNA. CDR3 length: 17 amino acids. In germline, CDR1 is SGHVS, CDR2 FQNEAQ. Here the CDR3 reads CASSLPGLLKPSYEQYF.

This chain uses TRBV4-1 with TRBJ2-7; lacking DNA, the TRBD1 call made by TCRdb goes unchecked. Germline V gene data show CDR1 as MGHRA and CDR2 as YSYEKL. This CDR3 contains 13 residues. The CDR3 region is CASSLSTATEQYF.

The rearrangement uses TRBV6-6 and TRBJ1-1; TCRdb proposes TRBD1, but this gene call is untestable without DNA. Per the germline V gene, CDR1 is MNHNY and CDR2 is SVGAGI (reference sequence). The CDR3 contains 14 residues. The CDR3: CASSGYQGNTEAFF.

The CDR3 loop is CASSSLAGAPNEKLFF. The genes are TRBV6-9 and TRBJ1-4; TCRdb selects TRBD1, and the lack of DNA leaves this call unchecked. CDR3 length: 16 amino acids. Germline values: CDR1 MNHGY, CDR2 SVAAGI.

The chain couples TRBV7-2 to TRBJ2-7; TCRdb indicates TRBD1, and absent DNA this call remains unverified. This CDR3 is 15 amino acids long. Germline V lookup: CDR1 SGHTA, CDR2 FQGNSA. The CDR3 here is CASSLTGPHGYEQYF.

The genes are TRBV29-1 and TRBJ2-1. Per the germline V gene, CDR1 is SQVTM and CDR2 is ANQGSEA. The CDR3 contains 11 residues. The CDR3 loop is CSVEGANEQFF.

This chain connects TRBV10-3 to TRBJ2-7; TCRdb calls TRBD1, which cannot be checked without DNA. The CDR3 has 14 amino acids. CDR1 is ENHRY and CDR2 is SYGVKD in the germline V gene. The CDR3 reads CAISGRDNLFEQYF.

V and J are TRBV5-1 and TRBJ1-2. There are 14 residues in the CDR3. Germline V gives CDR1 SGHRS, CDR2 YFSETQ. This CDR3 reads CASSLRQGHYGYTF.

V and J are TRBV28 and TRBJ2-7. The V gene's germline CDR1 is MDHEN and CDR2 SYDVKM. CDR3 size: 13 residues. CDR3 in amino acids: CASSPRVTYEQYF.

V gene TRBV13 combines with J gene TRBJ1-5; the D gene TCRdb calls, TRBD1, cannot be checked with no DNA. CDR1 is PRHDT and CDR2 is FYEKMQ in the germline V gene (reference sequence). The CDR3 covers 17 residues. CDR3 sequence: CASSLGGGRVAYQPQHF.

V gene TRBV29-1 combines with J gene TRBJ2-7; the D call of TRBD1 rests on TCRdb alone, since no DNA is present to check it. In germline, CDR1 is SQVTM, CDR2 ANQGSEA. There are 12 residues in the CDR3. The CDR3: CSVQGERYEQYF.

V and J are TRBV7-3 and TRBJ2-5; the TRBD1 assignment by TCRdb is unverifiable without DNA. The CDR3 is 15 amino acids. The germline gives CDR1 SGHTA, CDR2 FQGTGA. The CDR3 reads CASSAAGQGLETQYF.

The rearrangement links TRBV20-1 to TRBJ2-7. The CDR3 runs 13 residues. CDR1 and CDR2 (germline): DFQATT, SNEGSKA (reference sequence). CDR3 residues: CSARDLNAHEQYF.

The chain uses TRBV20-1 and TRBJ2-7; lacking DNA, the TRBD2 call made by TCRdb goes unchecked. CDR1 DFQATT and CDR2 SNEGSKA come from the germline V gene (reference sequence). The CDR3 length is 15 residues. The chain's CDR3 is CSARLVAAPSYEQYF.

The chain carries TRBV12-3 or TRBV12-4 and TRBJ2-3. This CDR3 has 16 amino acids. The CDR3 loop is CASSRRPVHGTDTQYF.

V gene TRBV5-1 combines with J gene TRBJ2-1; TCRdb outputs TRBD2, but without DNA this stays unchecked. The CDR3 extends over 19 amino acids. Per germline, CDR1 SGHRS and CDR2 YFSETQ. This CDR3 is CASSLAQGPSGRVYNEQFF.

The V call is TRBV19, the J call TRBJ2-4. The CDR3 totals 16 residues. CDR1 is LNHDA and CDR2 is SQIVND in the germline V gene (reference sequence). This CDR3 reads CASSIGRGPAKNIQYF.

The chain carries TRBV9 and TRBJ2-4. The CDR3 has 13 residues. Germline V gene sequence: CDR1 SGDLS, CDR2 YYNGEE. The CDR3 sequence: CASSDPFWDIQYF.

The chain joins TRBV29-1 to TRBJ2-7; TCRdb's assignment of TRBD1 cannot be checked, as there is no DNA. The CDR3 spans 13 residues. Germline-derived CDR1 and CDR2 are SQVTM and ANQGSEA. The CDR3 sequence is CSVGTGGSYEQYF.

The chain employs TRBV27 and TRBJ2-7; TCRdb's D gene call, TRBD1, goes unchecked for lack of DNA. The CDR3 covers 15 residues. Germline assignment: CDR1 MNHEY and CDR2 SMNVEV (reference sequence). The chain's CDR3 is CASSFLQGGSYEQYF.

This chain joins TRBV10-3 and TRBJ2-1; there is no DNA to check the TCRdb D call of TRBD2. CDR3 length equals 15 residues. CDR1 and CDR2 (germline): ENHRY, SYGVKD. This CDR3 is CAIMVTGRSPGEQFF.

J is TRBJ2-2 and V is TRBV4-3; TCRdb reports TRBD1, a call that lacks DNA to check it against. This CDR3 spans 15 amino acids. Looked up from germline, CDR1 is LGHNA and CDR2 is YSLEER. CDR3 in amino acids: CASSQGNGGTGELFF.